This TCR beta chain was recovered during a study of naive and memory T cell subsets. After the first PCR, alpha and beta chain libraries were processed separately. CMV status came from CD4+ T cell IFNgamma after overnight CMV lysate stimulation of fresh PBMCs. An equimolar mix of two oligonucleotides served as the beta constant-region primer for TRBC1 and TRBC2. A 12-nucleotide UMI and the SP2 primer were added to the cDNA 3' end by oligonucleotide ligation. TCRdb independently ran MiXCR on the UMI-ligation and nested PCR reads; one entry per CDR3 protein. The sample has 120,000 to 150,000 distinct CDR3 sequences, approximately 15% seen once. The J segment lost 0 bases and the V segment lost 0 bases, leaving 9 bases of the junction unmatched. The CDR3 contains 18 residues. Looked up from germline, CDR1 is SGHRS and CDR2 is YFSETQ.

The rearrangement links TRBV5-1 to TRBJ2-1; the match to TRBD2 covers 7 bases. Material: naive CD4+ T cells from blood. This receptor was obtained from a human donor in good health. The CDR3 here is CASSLETSRRGSYNEQFF. CDR3 in DNA: TGCGCCAGCAGCTTGGAGACTAGCAGGAGAGGCTCCTACAATGAGCAGTTCTTC.